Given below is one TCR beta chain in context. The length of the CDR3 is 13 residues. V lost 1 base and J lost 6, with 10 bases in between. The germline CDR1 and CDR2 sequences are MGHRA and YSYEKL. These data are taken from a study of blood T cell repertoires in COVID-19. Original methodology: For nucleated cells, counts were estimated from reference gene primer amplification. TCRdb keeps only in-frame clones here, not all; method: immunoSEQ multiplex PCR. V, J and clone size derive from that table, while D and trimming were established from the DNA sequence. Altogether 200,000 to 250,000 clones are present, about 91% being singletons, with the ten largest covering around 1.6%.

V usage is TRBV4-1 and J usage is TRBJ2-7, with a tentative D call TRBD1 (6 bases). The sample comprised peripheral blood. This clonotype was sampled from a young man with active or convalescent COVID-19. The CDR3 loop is CASSQVQGPEQYF. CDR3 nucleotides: TGCGCCAGCAGCCAAGTACAGGGTCCCGAGCAGTACTTC.